A selection of T cell receptor beta chains follows, all from one sample in a study of OX40 agonist ivuxolimab in advanced cancers. Assay used: immunoSEQ multiplex PCR; TCRdb lists only in-frame clones, some missing. The table records roughly 15,000 clones, roughly 80% of them present only once. Sequenced material: CD4+ or CD8+ T cells sorted from blood, taken in a trial of the OX40 agonist ivuxolimab. The receptors originated from an adult with an advanced solid tumor such as melanoma, head and neck, liver or kidney cancer. Both conserved end residues are part of each CDR3. D genes are given only for firm matches. Not all rows give a size; the values are once, few, many and, for expanded clones, a class.

D gene	clone size	V gene	J gene	CDR3 DNA	CDR3 protein
-	-	TRBV5-1	TRBJ2-7	TGCGCCAGCAGCTTGGCCCCGGACAGTACCTACGAGCAGTACTTC	CASSLAPDSTYEQYF
TRBD1	-	TRBV7-8	TRBJ2-5	TGTGCCAGCAGCGACACTCGGACAGGGGGAGTAGAGACCCAGTACTTC	CASSDTRTGGVETQYF
TRBD2	-	TRBV19	TRBJ2-1	TGTGCCAGTAGTAACCCGGGACTAGCGGGAGTCTACAATGAGCAGTTCTTC	CASSNPGLAGVYNEQFF
TRBD1	-	TRBV14	TRBJ1-1	TGTGCCAGCAGCCAAGGGACAGGGGGCACTGAAGCTTTCTTT	CASSQGTGGTEAFF
-	-	TRBV29-1	TRBJ2-7	TGCAGCGTCGGGATATTTGAGGAGCAGTACTTC	CSVGIFEEQYF
-	-	TRBV2	TRBJ1-2	TGTGCCAGCAGACGGGCGCATGGCTACACCTTC	CASRRAHGYTF
TRBD2	-	TRBV5-6	TRBJ2-1	TGTGCCAGCAGCTTGGAGTTTAGCGGGGCCTACAATGAGCAGTTCTTC	CASSLEFSGAYNEQFF
-	-	TRBV9	TRBJ2-6	TGTGCCAGCAGCGTAGGAAGGGACATGACTTTC	CASSVGRDMTF
-	-	TRBV7-9	TRBJ2-1	TGTGCCAGCAGCTTAGGGAGGGATCTTGGTAATGAGCAGTTCTTC	CASSLGRDLGNEQFF
-	-	TRBV21-1	TRBJ2-2	TGTGCCCCCCCCACGAACACCGGGGAGCTGTTTTTT	CAPPTNTGELFF
-	once	TRBV28	TRBJ1-2	TGTGCCAGCATCCCGGGGGGAAGCTATGGCTACACCTTC	CASIPGGSYGYTF
-	once	TRBV28	TRBJ2-7	TGTGCCAGCAGAGATCTTACTGAGGGAGCCTCCTACGAGCAGTACTTC	CASRDLTEGASYEQYF
TRBD1	-	TRBV5-1	TRBJ1-2	TGCGCCAGCAGACTCCCTGATTCAGGGGGCCTCTATGGCTACACCTTC	CASRLPDSGGLYGYTF
-	-	TRBV2	TRBJ1-2	TGTGCCAGCAGTGAGAAGGGGCGCTATGGCTACACCTTC	CASSEKGRYGYTF
-	-	TRBV19	TRBJ2-7	TGTGCCAGTTCCCCCAGGGAGCGGAACGAGCAGTACTTC	CASSPRERNEQYF
TRBD2	-	TRBV28	TRBJ2-1	TGTGCCAGCAGTCCGGGACTAGCGGGACCAGGGAATGAGCAGTTCTTC	CASSPGLAGPGNEQFF
TRBD2	-	TRBV9	TRBJ2-1	TGTGCCAGCAGCGTCAAACCTGGGGGGGATGAGCAGTTCTTC	CASSVKPGGDEQFF
TRBD2	-	TRBV25-1	TRBJ2-5	TGTGCCAGCAGTGAATTAGCGGGGGACCAAGAGACCCAGTACTTC	CASSELAGDQETQYF
-	medium-sized	TRBV4-2	TRBJ2-1	TGTGCCAGCAGCCAAGGAGCGGAGTCCTACAATGAGCAGTTCTTC	CASSQGAESYNEQFF
-	once	TRBV4-2	TRBJ2-1	TGTGCCAGCAGCCAAGATGGGGTTTTAGGGGACCGAGGCTACAATGAGCAGTTCTTC	CASSQDGVLGDRGYNEQFF
-	few	TRBV9	TRBJ1-1	TGTGCCAGCAGCCCGCTTAACACTGAAGCTTTCTTT	CASSPLNTEAFF